These T cell receptor beta chains were read from a single sample in a study of shared clonotypes between healthy human individuals. Assay: immunoSEQ multiplex PCR; the TCRdb copy retains only in-frame clones and omits some. The sample records about 710,000 clones, 72% being singletons. Sequenced input: memory CD4+ T cells sorted from blood. These receptors were obtained from a woman aged 25 to 45 in good health. Both conserved end residues are part of each CDR3. The D gene is left open where the match is weak. Size tells how often a clone was seen (once, few, many) or the class of an expanded clone, and some rows leave it out.

CDR3nt | CDR3aa | j_gene | d_gene | v_gene | abundance
TGTGCCAGCAGCTTACAGGGTTCCTCCTACAATGAGCAGTTCTTC | CASSLQGSSYNEQFF | TRBJ2-1 | - | TRBV7-2 | -
TGTGCCAGCAGCTTACAGGGGGTATTGGGCTACACCTTC | CASSLQGVLGYTF | TRBJ1-2 | TRBD1 | TRBV7-9 | -
TGTGCCAGCAGCAAAGGGACAGGGAGTCAAGAGACCCAGTACTTC | CASSKGTGSQETQYF | TRBJ2-5 | TRBD1 | TRBV7-9 | -
TGTGCCAGCAGCCCGGGACAGGTCCTCACAGATACGCAGTATTTT | CASSPGQVLTDTQYF | TRBJ2-3 | TRBD1 | TRBV7-9 | few
TGTGCCAGCAGTGCCCGGCCGGGAAATCAGCCCCAGCATTTT | CASSARPGNQPQHF | TRBJ1-5 | - | TRBV2 | -
TGTGCCCTTGCGGCAGCTGGAAACACCATATATTTT | CALAAAGNTIYF | TRBJ1-3 | - | TRBV7-9 | -
TGCGCCAGCAGCCGGACGCAATCAGACTACGAGCAGTACTTC | CASSRTQSDYEQYF | TRBJ2-7 | - | TRBV5-1 | few
TGTGCCAGCAGCTCCCACTTGGGACTAGGCTACGAGCAGTACTTC | CASSSHLGLGYEQYF | TRBJ2-7 | TRBD2 | TRBV5-4 | -
TGTGCCAGCAGTCCAGACACCAGTCGGAGCACTGAAGCTTTCTTT | CASSPDTSRSTEAFF | TRBJ1-1 | - | TRBV6-5 | -
TGCGCCAGCAGCTCGGACCGCTATGGCTACACCTTC | CASSSDRYGYTF | TRBJ1-2 | - | TRBV5-1 | -
TGTGCCAGCAGTTACGGACGCCGTGAAAAACTGTTTTTT | CASSYGRREKLFF | TRBJ1-4 | - | TRBV6-5 | -
TGTGCCAGCAGGGGACAACCTAGCTCTGGAAACACCATATATTTT | CASRGQPSSGNTIYF | TRBJ1-3 | - | TRBV2 | -
TGTGCAAGTCGCTTTTTACCTCCGGGACTAGCGGGAGGGAGCTCCTACGAGCAGTACTTC | CASRFLPPGLAGGSSYEQYF | TRBJ2-7 | - | TRBV12-2 | -
TGTGCCAGCAGCTTGCTGACGTCTAACTATGGCTACACCTTC | CASSLLTSNYGYTF | TRBJ1-2 | - | TRBV5-6 | -
TGTGCCAGCAGCTTAGCGGGAGGGCTCGACGAGCAGTACTTC | CASSLAGGLDEQYF | TRBJ2-7 | TRBD2 | TRBV7-9 | -
TGTGCCAGCAGTTACAGCTTAGATGGCTACACCTTC | CASSYSLDGYTF | TRBJ1-2 | - | TRBV28 | few
TGTGCCAGCAGGCCCCCAGGGGCCAGCAATGAGCAGTTCTTC | CASRPPGASNEQFF | TRBJ2-1 | - | TRBV6-1 | -